This T cell receptor beta chain derives from a study of metastatic and nonmetastatic thyroid tumors. Study-level information: From malignant and benign thyroid patients, repertoires in blood and in tumor or nodule tissue were compared.

Original analysis: The distant-metastasis classifier for papillary thyroid cancer was built from CDR3 differences across clinicopathological groups. TCRdb used MiXCR to call clones anew from the PCR reads. The V and J calls and clone size are TCRdb's, not the authors'. The data contain about 20,000 clones, 22% of them singletons. Study observations and caveats: A significant increase in TCR beta diversity was reportedly seen in malignant thyroid tumors relative to benign nodules, in blood and tumor.

Germline-derived CDR1 and CDR2 are SGHTA and FQGNSA. This CDR3 contains 15 residues. Trimming at V came to 4 bases and at J to 1 base, leaving 6 bases not matched to a gene. To note about this clone: As yet, its antigen is unknown.

Thyroid surgery took place with no prior treatment in any patient. This chain links TRBV7-2 with TRBJ2-7, with 8 bases identical to TRBD1. Sequenced input: adjacent normal tissue. The TCR comes from a female donor with papillary thyroid cancer or a benign thyroid nodule (not recorded which). Some clones in this sample may be carry-over from other donors' samples. The CDR3 protein is CASSYRDRLSYEQYF. The CDR3 DNA follows: TGTGCCAGCAGCTACCGGGACAGGCTATCCTACGAGCAGTACTTC.